The 24 T cell receptor beta chains below were found in one sample sequenced in a study of T cell responses to AZD1222 COVID-19 vaccine. The assay was immunoSEQ multiplex PCR, and TCRdb's table has in-frame clones only and misses some. The sample consists of roughly 170,000 clones, roughly 87% of them appearing once. The sequences come from peripheral blood, collected on day 0 of AZD1222 vaccination. The receptor set was obtained from an adult in good health.

The rearrangement links TRBV7-2 to TRBJ1-2; D is possibly TRBD1 (5 bases). The V end lost 5 bases, the J end lost 1 base, and 8 bases lay between the germline ends. This CDR3 is 13 amino acids long. Germline loops: CDR1 SGHTA, CDR2 FQGNSA. The CDR3 bases are TGTGCCAGCAGCCTACAGGATAACTATGGCTACACCTTC. Protein product: CASSLQDNYGYTF.

The chain links TRBV5-1 to TRBJ2-7; 10 positions match TRBD1. The germline gives CDR1 SGHRS, CDR2 YFSETQ. V was clipped by 4 bases and J by 3 bases; unmatched bases: 7. The CDR3 is made up of 15 amino acids. The CDR3 DNA reads as TGCGCCAGCAGCCCTAGACAGGGGGCCCGCTACGAGCAGTACTTC. This encodes CASSPRQGARYEQYF.

The V gene is TRBV9, the J gene TRBJ2-7; weak D call: TRBD2 (6 bases). The CDR3 sequence is 14 residues long. CDR1 and CDR2 (germline): SGDLS, YYNGEE. V lost 2 bases to trimming and J lost 2 bases, with 11 bases between them. Here the CDR3 DNA reads TGTGCCAGCAGCGTGAGGCGGGGTCCCTACGAGCAGTACTTC. Its translation is CASSVRRGPYEQYF.

The V call is TRBV6-5, the J call TRBJ1-1; D may be TRBD1 (6 bases). Trimming cost V 4 bases and J 10 bases, with 16 bases left between them. The CDR3 spans 13 residues. The V gene's germline CDR1 is MNHEY and CDR2 SVGAGI. The CDR3 here is CASSSPHRAGAFF. As DNA, the CDR3 is TGTGCCAGCAGTTCCCCACACAGGGCGGGAGCTTTCTTT.

The chain joins TRBV4-1 to TRBJ2-7; TRBD2 aligns across 7 bases. J was trimmed by 3 bases and V by 1 base; bases with no gene match: 3. The CDR3 extends over 14 amino acids. CDR1 and CDR2 (germline): MGHRA, YSYEKL. The CDR3 sequence: CASSQVPSGYEQYF. CDR3 coding DNA: TGCGCCAGCAGCCAAGTTCCTAGCGGCTACGAGCAGTACTTC.

The chain combines TRBV2 with TRBJ1-1, with a weak D call TRBD1 (6 bases). Per germline, CDR1 SNHLY and CDR2 FYNNEI. The CDR3 consists of 14 residues. The V and J ends lost 0 bases and 6 bases respectively, with 11 bases between them. The CDR3 region is CASSEARGPAEAFF. Here the CDR3 DNA reads TGTGCCAGCAGTGAAGCTCGGGGGCCCGCTGAAGCTTTCTTT.

This clone was found once. This chain connects TRBV28 to TRBJ1-4; D unresolved. V lost 2 bases and J 6 bases, leaving 1 base between the germline ends. This CDR3 has 11 residues. The germline V gene has CDR1 MDHEN and CDR2 SYDVKM. The CDR3 spells CASSLHEKLFF. DNA of the CDR3: TGTGCCAGCAGTTTACATGAAAAACTGTTTTTT.

The J gene is TRBJ2-7, the V gene TRBV5-1, with 7 bases fitting TRBD1. Trimming took 3 bases from V and 3 from J; bases not matched to a gene: 6. The germline gives CDR1 SGHRS, CDR2 YFSETQ. This CDR3 is 14 amino acids long. For the CDR3, the DNA is TGCGCCAGCAGCTCCCAGGGGGAGCACTACGAGCAGTACTTC. Protein sequence: CASSSQGEHYEQYF. Combining the CDR3 with reference TRBV5-1 and TRBJ2-7 gives the whole variable domain KAGVTQTPRYLIKTRGQQVTLSCSPISGHRSVSWYQQTPGQGLQFLFEYFSETQRNKGNFPGRFSGRQFSNSRSEMNVSTLELGDSALYLCASSSQGEHYEQYFGPGTRLTVT.

The V gene is TRBV6-5, the J gene TRBJ2-7; 10 bases agree with TRBD2. The CDR3 consists of 15 residues. Trimming removed 5 bases from V and 2 bases from J; junction bases left unmatched: 6. The V gene's germline CDR1 is MNHEY and CDR2 SVGAGI. As DNA, the CDR3 is TGTGCCAGCAGTACCCCTAGCGGGAGTGCCTACGAGCAGTACTTC. This gives the protein CASSTPSGSAYEQYF.

This chain joins TRBV7-9 and TRBJ2-7; D tentatively fits TRBD1 or TRBD2 (6 bases each). Deletions cut 1 base from V and 6 bases from J, with 22 bases between. The CDR3 is made up of 17 amino acids. Germline CDR1 SEHNR, CDR2 FQNEAQ (reference sequence). The CDR3 loop reads CASSLGARLGGKSEQYF. In DNA form, the CDR3 reads TGTGCCAGCAGCTTAGGAGCCCGACTAGGGGGGAAGTCCGAGCAGTACTTC. Full variable domain (remainder filled in from reference TRBV7-9 and TRBJ2-7): DTGVSQNPRHKITKRGQNVTFRCDPISEHNRLYWYRQTLGQGPEFLTYFQNEAQLEKSRLLSDRFSAERPKGSFSTLEIQRTEQGDSAMYLCASSLGARLGGKSEQYFGPGTRLTVT.

This sequence joins TRBV28 and TRBJ1-3, with D tentatively TRBD1 (5 bases). There are 16 residues in the CDR3. Between the trimmed V and J ends, which lost 6 bases and 0 bases, there was a span of 15 bases. CDR1 and CDR2 (germline): MDHEN, SYDVKM. The DNA of the CDR3 is TGTGCCAGCAGCCGATGGGACTTTACCTCTGGAAACACCATATATTTT. Translated: CASSRWDFTSGNTIYF.

The CDR3 loop is CASSPQGVTLYNEQFF. Written as DNA, the CDR3 is TGTGCCAGCAGCCCACAGGGGGTCACCCTATACAATGAGCAGTTCTTC. The chain uses TRBV7-9 and TRBJ2-1; TRBD1 aligns across 8 bases. This CDR3 comprises 16 residues. J gave up 4 bases and V 5 bases, and 10 bases lay outside the gene matches. Germline CDR1 and CDR2: SEHNR and FQNEAQ (reference sequence). The variable domain in full, completed from reference TRBV7-9 and TRBJ2-1, reads DTGVSQNPRHKITKRGQNVTFRCDPISEHNRLYWYRQTLGQGPEFLTYFQNEAQLEKSRLLSDRFSAERPKGSFSTLEIQRTEQGDSAMYLCASSPQGVTLYNEQFFGPGTRLTVL.

V is TRBV2 and J is TRBJ1-2; a possible D gene is TRBD1 (6 bases). From germline, CDR1 is SNHLY and CDR2 FYNNEI. This CDR3 is 13 amino acids long. Trimming stripped 6 bases from V and 4 bases from J, with 12 bases between. CDR3 DNA: TGTGCCAGCAGGCGGGACACTTCCTATGGCTACACCTTC. It yields the protein CASRRDTSYGYTF.

This chain uses TRBV9 with TRBJ2-1; 9 nucleotides match TRBD2. CDR3 size: 15 residues. V shed 5 bases, J shed 7 bases, and the junction held 10 bases outside the gene matches. Germline V CDR1 and CDR2: SGDLS, YYNGEE. This CDR3 is CASREGLAEKNEQFF. The CDR3 DNA is TGTGCCAGCAGGGAGGGACTAGCTGAGAAAAATGAGCAGTTCTTC.

J is TRBJ1-1 and V is TRBV2; 7 positions agree with TRBD1. The CDR3 has 16 residues. J was trimmed by 1 base and V by 3 bases; bases with no gene match: 8. Germline V gives CDR1 SNHLY, CDR2 FYNNEI. The CDR3 DNA follows: TGTGCCAGCAGTGAGCGGGGGGGACAGAGGAACACTGAAGCTTTCTTT. This gives the protein CASSERGGQRNTEAFF.

The genes are TRBV20-1 and TRBJ2-2; 8 nucleotides match TRBD2. V trimming: 3 bases; J trimming: 5 bases; junction bases outside the gene matches: 8. This CDR3 contains 15 residues. CDR1 and CDR2 (germline): DFQATT, SNEGSKA (reference sequence). The CDR3 region has the DNA TGCAGTGCTAGTACAAGCGGGAGTGGTACCGGGGAGCTGTTTTTT. Its protein product is CSASTSGSGTGELFF.

The chain employs TRBV2 and TRBJ1-1; D gene ambiguous. V gave up 7 bases and J gave up 4 bases, with 13 bases separating them. CDR1 and CDR2 (germline): SNHLY, FYNNEI. This CDR3 contains 13 residues. CDR3 nucleotides: TGTGCCAGCAAGTACGGTGAAAGCACTGAAGCTTTCTTT. Residues: CASKYGESTEAFF.

This clone occurred a few times. The chain is built from TRBV6-6 and TRBJ1-5; D remains unclear. Trimming took off 2 bases at V and 7 bases at J, with 15 bases between the two ends. This CDR3 contains 15 residues. In germline, CDR1 is MNHNY, CDR2 SVGAGI (reference sequence). The CDR3 nucleotides read TGTGCCAGCAGTTACCGTTCCGGGTTGTCACAGCCCCAGCATTTT. Translated, it gives CASSYRSGLSQPQHF.

J is TRBJ1-4 and V is TRBV28, with D possibly being TRBD1 (5 bases). Per germline, CDR1 MDHEN and CDR2 SYDVKM. V dropped 4 bases and J dropped 4 bases, with 16 bases sitting between them. CDR3 size: 16 residues. In DNA, the CDR3 is TGTGCCAGCAGTTCGGGGGGAAGGCAGCTTAATGAAAAACTGTTTTTT. Translated: CASSSGGRQLNEKLFF.

The chain has TRBV5-4 and TRBJ2-5; 8 nucleotides align to TRBD2. The CDR3 runs to 14 residues. The germline V gene encodes CDR1 SGHNT and CDR2 YYREEE (reference sequence). Trimming took 0 bases from V and 3 from J; bases not matched to a gene: 1. The DNA for the CDR3 is TGTGCCAGCAGCTTGGGCGGGAGGAAAGAGACCCAGTACTTC. It codes for CASSLGGRKETQYF.

The J gene is TRBJ2-3, the V gene TRBV2; 7 nucleotides align to TRBD1. V shed 6 bases, J shed 9 bases, and the junction held 12 bases outside the gene matches. Germline V gene sequence: CDR1 SNHLY, CDR2 FYNNEI. This CDR3 comprises 14 residues. CDR3 DNA sequence: TGTGCCAGCAGGAGGGGAACAGGGGAAGGGACGCAGTATTTT. It specifies CASRRGTGEGTQYF.

This clone is a singleton in its sample. The rearrangement links TRBV7-6 to TRBJ1-5; TRBD1 agrees at 9 bases. Germline V gene data show CDR1 as SGHVS and CDR2 as FNYEAQ. The CDR3 has 16 amino acids. J was trimmed by 6 bases and V by 5 bases; bases with no gene match: 11. The CDR3 reads CASSVGQGETSQPQHF. The DNA of the CDR3 is TGTGCCAGCAGCGTGGGACAGGGAGAGACGAGTCAGCCCCAGCATTTT.

The J gene is TRBJ1-3, the V gene TRBV5-4, with unresolved D. The V gene lost 0 bases and the J gene lost 3 bases, with 7 bases spanning the gap. Looked up from germline, CDR1 is SGHNT and CDR2 is YYREEE (reference sequence). The CDR3 loop spans 14 amino acids. CDR3 coding DNA: TGTGCCAGCAGCTTGGGTAACAATGGAAACACCATATATTTT. Its protein product is CASSLGNNGNTIYF.

This clone was observed a few times. The chain combines TRBV27 with TRBJ1-5, with 8 nucleotides matching TRBD1. Trimming cost V 7 bases and J 0 bases; bases outside gene matches: 5. This CDR3 region has 15 residues. The germline gives CDR1 MNHEY, CDR2 SMNVEV (reference sequence). Written as DNA, the CDR3 is TGTGCCAGCACTTACAGGGGGAATAGCAATCAGCCCCAGCATTTT. Its protein is CASTYRGNSNQPQHF.